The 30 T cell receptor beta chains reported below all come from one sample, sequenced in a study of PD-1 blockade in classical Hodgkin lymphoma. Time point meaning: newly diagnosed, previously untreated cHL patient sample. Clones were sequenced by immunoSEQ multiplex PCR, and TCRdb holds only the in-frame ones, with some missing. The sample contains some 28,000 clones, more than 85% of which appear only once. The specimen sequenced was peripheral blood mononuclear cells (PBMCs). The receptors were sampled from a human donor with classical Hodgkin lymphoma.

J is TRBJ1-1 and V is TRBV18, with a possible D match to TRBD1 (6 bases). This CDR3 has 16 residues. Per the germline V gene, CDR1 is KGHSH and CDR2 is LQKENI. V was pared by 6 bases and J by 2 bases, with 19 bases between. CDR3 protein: CASSSQARGKNTEAFF. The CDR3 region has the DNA TGTGCCAGCTCCTCACAAGCCAGGGGAAAAAACACTGAAGCTTTCTTT.

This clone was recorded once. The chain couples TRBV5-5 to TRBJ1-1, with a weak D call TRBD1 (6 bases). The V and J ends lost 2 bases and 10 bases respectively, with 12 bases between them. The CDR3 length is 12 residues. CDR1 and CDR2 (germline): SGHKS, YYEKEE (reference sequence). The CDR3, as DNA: TGTGCCAGCAGCTTAAACAGGGAGTCAGCTTTCTTT. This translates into CASSLNRESAFF.

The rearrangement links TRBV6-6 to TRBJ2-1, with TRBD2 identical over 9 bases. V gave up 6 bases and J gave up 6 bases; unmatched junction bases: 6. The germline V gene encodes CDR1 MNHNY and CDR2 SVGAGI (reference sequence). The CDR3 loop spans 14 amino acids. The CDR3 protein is CASRSGTSLNEQFF. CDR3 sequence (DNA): TGTGCCAGCAGATCCGGGACTAGCCTCAATGAGCAGTTCTTC.

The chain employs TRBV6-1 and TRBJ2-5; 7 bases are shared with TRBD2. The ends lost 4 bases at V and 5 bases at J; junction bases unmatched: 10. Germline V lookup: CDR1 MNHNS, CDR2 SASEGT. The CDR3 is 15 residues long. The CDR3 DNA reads TGTGCCAGCAGTGGTGTGGGAGGGGCCGGGGAGACCCAGTACTTC. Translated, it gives CASSGVGGAGETQYF.

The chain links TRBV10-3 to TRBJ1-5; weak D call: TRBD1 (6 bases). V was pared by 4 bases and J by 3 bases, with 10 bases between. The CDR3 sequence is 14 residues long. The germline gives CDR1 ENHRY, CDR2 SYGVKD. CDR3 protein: CAISGQVDNQPQHF. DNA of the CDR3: TGTGCCATCAGTGGACAGGTAGACAATCAGCCCCAGCATTTT.

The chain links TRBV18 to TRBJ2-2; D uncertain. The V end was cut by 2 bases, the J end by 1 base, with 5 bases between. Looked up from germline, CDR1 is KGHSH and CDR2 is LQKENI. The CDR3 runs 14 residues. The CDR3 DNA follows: TGTGCCAGCTCACCAAGGGAGAACACCGGGGAGCTGTTTTTT. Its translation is CASSPRENTGELFF.

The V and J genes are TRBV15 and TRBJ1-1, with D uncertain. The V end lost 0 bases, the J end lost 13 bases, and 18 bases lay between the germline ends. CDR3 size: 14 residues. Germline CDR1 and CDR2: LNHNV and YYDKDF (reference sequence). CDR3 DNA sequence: TGTGCCACCAGCAGAGATTATGCGACCCAAACTGGTTTCTTT. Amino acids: CATSRDYATQTGFF.

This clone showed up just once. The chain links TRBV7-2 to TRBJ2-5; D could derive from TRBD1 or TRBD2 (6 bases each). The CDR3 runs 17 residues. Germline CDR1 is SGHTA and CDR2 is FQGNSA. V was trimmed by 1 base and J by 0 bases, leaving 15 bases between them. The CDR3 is CASSLVGGQGHQETQYF. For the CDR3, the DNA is TGTGCCAGCAGCTTAGTAGGGGGGCAGGGACACCAAGAGACCCAGTACTTC.

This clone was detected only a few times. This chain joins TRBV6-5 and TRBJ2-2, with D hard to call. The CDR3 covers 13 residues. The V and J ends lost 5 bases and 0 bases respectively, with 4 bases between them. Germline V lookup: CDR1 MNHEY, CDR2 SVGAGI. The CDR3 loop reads CASSRANTGELFF. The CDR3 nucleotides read TGTGCCAGCAGTCGCGCGAACACCGGGGAGCTGTTTTTT.

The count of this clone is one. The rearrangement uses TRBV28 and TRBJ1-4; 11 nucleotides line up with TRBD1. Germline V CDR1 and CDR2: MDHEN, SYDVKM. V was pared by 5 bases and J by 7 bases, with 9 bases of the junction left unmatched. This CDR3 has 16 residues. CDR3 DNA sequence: TGTGCCAGCAGTGCCGGACAGGGGGCAATAAGTGAAAAACTGTTTTTT. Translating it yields CASSAGQGAISEKLFF.

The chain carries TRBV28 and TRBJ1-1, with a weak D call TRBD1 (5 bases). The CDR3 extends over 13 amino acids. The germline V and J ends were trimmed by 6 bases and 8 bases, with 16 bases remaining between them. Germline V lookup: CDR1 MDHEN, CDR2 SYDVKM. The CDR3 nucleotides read TGTGCCAGCAGCTCCGGGTTATGGGACGAAGCTTTCTTT. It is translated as CASSSGLWDEAFF. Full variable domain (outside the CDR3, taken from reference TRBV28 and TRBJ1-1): DVKVTQSSRYLVKRTGEKVFLECVQDMDHENMFWYRQDPGLGLRLIYFSYDVKMKEKGDIPEGYSVSREKKERFSLILESASTNQTSMYLCASSSGLWDEAFFGQGTRLTVV.

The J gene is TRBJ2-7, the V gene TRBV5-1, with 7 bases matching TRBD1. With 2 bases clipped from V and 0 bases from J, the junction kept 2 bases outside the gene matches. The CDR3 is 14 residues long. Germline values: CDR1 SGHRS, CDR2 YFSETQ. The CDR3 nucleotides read TGCGCCAGCAGCTTAGGGGACAGCTCCTACGAGCAGTACTTC. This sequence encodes CASSLGDSSYEQYF.

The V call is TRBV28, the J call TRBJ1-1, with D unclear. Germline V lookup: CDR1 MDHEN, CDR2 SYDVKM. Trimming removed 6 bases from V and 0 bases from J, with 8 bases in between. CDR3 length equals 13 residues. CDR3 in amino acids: CASRLGMNTEAFF. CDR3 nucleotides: TGTGCCAGCAGGCTCGGTATGAACACTGAAGCTTTCTTT.

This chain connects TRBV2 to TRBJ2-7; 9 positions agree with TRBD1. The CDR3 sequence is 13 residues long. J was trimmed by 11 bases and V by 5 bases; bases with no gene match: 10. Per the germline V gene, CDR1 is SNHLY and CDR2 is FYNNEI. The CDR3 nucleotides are TGTGCCAGCAGTCCTGGACAGGGGATACTGGAGTACTTC. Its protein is CASSPGQGILEYF.

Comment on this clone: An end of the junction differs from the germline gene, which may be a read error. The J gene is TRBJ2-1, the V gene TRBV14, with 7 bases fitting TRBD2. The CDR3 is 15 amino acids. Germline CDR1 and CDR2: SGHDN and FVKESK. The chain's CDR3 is CASSQDRSRSGAVIF. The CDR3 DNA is TGTGCCAGCAGCCAAGATCGGTCGCGGAGCGGGGCAGTTATCTTC.

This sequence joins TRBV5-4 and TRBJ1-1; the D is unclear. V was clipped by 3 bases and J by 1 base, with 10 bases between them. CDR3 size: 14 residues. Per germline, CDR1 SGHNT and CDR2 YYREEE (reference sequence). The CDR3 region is CASSSRGRNTEAFF. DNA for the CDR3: TGTGCCAGCAGCTCTCGCGGCAGGAACACTGAAGCTTTCTTT.

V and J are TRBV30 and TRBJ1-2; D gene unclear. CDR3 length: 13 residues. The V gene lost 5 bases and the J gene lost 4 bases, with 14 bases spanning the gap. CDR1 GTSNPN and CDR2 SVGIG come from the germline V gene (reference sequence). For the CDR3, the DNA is TGTGCCTGGGGTTACTCGGGATCCTATGGCTACACCTTC. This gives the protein CAWGYSGSYGYTF.

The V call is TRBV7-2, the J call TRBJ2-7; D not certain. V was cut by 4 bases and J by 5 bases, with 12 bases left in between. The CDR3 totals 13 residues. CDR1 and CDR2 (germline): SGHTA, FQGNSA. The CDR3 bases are TGTGCCAGCAGCTCTAGGACGGTCGACGAGCAGTACTTC. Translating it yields CASSSRTVDEQYF.

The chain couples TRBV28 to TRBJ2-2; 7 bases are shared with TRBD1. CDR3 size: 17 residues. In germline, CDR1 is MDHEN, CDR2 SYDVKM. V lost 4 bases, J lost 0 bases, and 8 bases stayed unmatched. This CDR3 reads CASSSTSGTANTGELFF. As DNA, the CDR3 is TGTGCCAGCAGTTCTACCTCCGGGACAGCGAACACCGGGGAGCTGTTTTTT.

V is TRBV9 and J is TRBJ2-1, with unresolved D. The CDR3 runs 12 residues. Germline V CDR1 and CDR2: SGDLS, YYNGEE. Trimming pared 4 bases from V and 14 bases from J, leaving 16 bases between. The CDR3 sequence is CASSRAPGWKFF. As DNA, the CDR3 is TGTGCCAGCAGCCGGGCTCCGGGCTGGAAGTTCTTC.

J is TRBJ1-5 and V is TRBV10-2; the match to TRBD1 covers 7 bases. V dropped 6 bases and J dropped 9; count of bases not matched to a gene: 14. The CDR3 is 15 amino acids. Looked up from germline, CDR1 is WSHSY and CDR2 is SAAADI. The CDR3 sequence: CASSDRVGTRGPQHF. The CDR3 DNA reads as TGCGCCAGCAGCGACAGGGTAGGCACCCGTGGGCCCCAGCATTTT.

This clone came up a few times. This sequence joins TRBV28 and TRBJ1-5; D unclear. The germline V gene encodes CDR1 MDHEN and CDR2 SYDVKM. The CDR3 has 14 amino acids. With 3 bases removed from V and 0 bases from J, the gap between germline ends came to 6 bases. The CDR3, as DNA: TGTGCCAGCAGTTTTGTAGTTAGCAATCAGCCCCAGCATTTT. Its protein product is CASSFVVSNQPQHF.

As DNA, the CDR3 is TGTGCCAGCAGCACAAGGGCAGGGGGAAACACCGGGGAGCTGTTTTTT. Its protein product is CASSTRAGGNTGELFF. The chain combines TRBV7-6 with TRBJ2-2; 7 nucleotides match TRBD1. After removal of 5 bases from V and 2 bases from J, the junction contained 8 bases not matched to a gene. This CDR3 spans 16 amino acids. Germline V lookup: CDR1 SGHVS, CDR2 FNYEAQ.

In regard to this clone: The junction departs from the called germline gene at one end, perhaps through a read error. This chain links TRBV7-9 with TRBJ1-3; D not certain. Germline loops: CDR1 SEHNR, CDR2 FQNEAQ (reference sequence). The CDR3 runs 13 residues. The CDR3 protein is CASNLNSGNTIYF. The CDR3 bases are TGTGCCAGCAACTTAAACTCTGGAAACACCATATATTTT.

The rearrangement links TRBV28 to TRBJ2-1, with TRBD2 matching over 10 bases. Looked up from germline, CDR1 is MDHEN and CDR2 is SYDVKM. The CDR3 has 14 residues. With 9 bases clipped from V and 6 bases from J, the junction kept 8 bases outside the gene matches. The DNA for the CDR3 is TGTGCCAGTAGTCCTAGCGGGAGATCCAATGAGCAGTTCTTC. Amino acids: CASSPSGRSNEQFF.

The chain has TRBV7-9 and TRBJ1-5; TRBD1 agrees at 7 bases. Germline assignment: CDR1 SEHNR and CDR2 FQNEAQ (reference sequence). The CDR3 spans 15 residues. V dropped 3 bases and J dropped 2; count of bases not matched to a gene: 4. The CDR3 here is CASSFQGGGNQPQHF. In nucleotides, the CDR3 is TGTGCCAGCAGCTTCCAGGGGGGTGGCAATCAGCCCCAGCATTTT.

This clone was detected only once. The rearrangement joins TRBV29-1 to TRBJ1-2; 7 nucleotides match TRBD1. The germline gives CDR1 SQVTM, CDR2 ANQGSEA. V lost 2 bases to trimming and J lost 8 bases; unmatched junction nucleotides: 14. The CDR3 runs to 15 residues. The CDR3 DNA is TGCAGCGTTGAATTGGTCCCCAGGGGGAGTGAGGGCTACACCTTC. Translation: CSVELVPRGSEGYTF.

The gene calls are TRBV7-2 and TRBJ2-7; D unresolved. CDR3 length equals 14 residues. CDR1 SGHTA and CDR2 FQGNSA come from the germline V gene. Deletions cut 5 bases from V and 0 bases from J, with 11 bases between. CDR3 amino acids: CASSADWISYEQYF. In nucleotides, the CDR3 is TGTGCCAGCAGCGCCGACTGGATCTCCTACGAGCAGTACTTC.

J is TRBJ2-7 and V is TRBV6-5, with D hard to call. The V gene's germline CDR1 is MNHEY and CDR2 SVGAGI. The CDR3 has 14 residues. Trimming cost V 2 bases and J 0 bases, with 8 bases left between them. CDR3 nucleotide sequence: TGTGCCAGCAGTTACAGGCAGGACTCCTACGAGCAGTACTTC. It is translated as CASSYRQDSYEQYF.

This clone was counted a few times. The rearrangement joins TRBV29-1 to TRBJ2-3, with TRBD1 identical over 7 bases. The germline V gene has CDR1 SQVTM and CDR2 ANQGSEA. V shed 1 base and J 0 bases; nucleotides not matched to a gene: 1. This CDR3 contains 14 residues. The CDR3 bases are TGCAGCGTTGAAGTGGACAGGAGCACAGATACGCAGTATTTT. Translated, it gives CSVEVDRSTDTQYF.